This is a list of T cell receptor beta chains from one sample in a study of blood T cell repertoires in COVID-19. Method: immunoSEQ multiplex PCR; TCRdb's copy keeps in-frame clones and lacks some. The sample lists approximately 50,000 clones, less than 95% occurring once. What was sequenced was peripheral blood. Receptor source: a man aged 35-49 years with acute or convalescent COVID-19. Both conserved end residues are part of each CDR3. A D gene is named only where the DNA matches it firmly. The size entry is marked missing in some rows and otherwise reads once, few, many or a size class.

D gene: TRBD1
clone size: NA
V gene: TRBV12-5
J gene: TRBJ2-7
CDR3 protein: CASGLTGGVVQYF
CDR3 DNA: TGTGCTAGTGGTTTGACAGGGGGCGTAGTGCAGTACTTC

D gene: TRBD2
clone size: NA
V gene: TRBV10-3
J gene: TRBJ2-3
CDR3 protein: CAISEGSGSTDTQYF
CDR3 DNA: TGTGCCATCAGTGAGGGTAGCGGGAGTACAGATACGCAGTATTTT

D gene: TRBD2
clone size: few
V gene: TRBV11-2
J gene: TRBJ2-4
CDR3 protein: CASSLIAGENIQYF
CDR3 DNA: TGTGCCAGCAGCTTAATAGCGGGAGAGAACATTCAGTACTTC

D gene: NA
clone size: NA
V gene: TRBV3-1/TRBV3-2
J gene: TRBJ1-4
CDR3 protein: CASSQGSGGRREKLFF
CDR3 DNA: TGTGCCAGCAGCCAAGGATCCGGGGGGAGACGCGAAAAACTGTTTTTT

D gene: NA
clone size: once
V gene: TRBV2
J gene: TRBJ1-2
CDR3 protein: CASSDLGLGGGYTF
CDR3 DNA: TGTGCCAGCAGTGATCTAGGGCTGGGAGGGGGCTACACCTTC

D gene: NA
clone size: NA
V gene: TRBV3-1/TRBV3-2
J gene: TRBJ2-4
CDR3 protein: CASSQEVWGGIQYF
CDR3 DNA: TGTGCCAGCAGCCAAGAGGTTTGGGGAGGCATTCAGTACTTC

D gene: TRBD2
clone size: NA
V gene: TRBV7-8
J gene: TRBJ2-3
CDR3 protein: CASSATSGSRNTQYF
CDR3 DNA: TGTGCCAGCAGCGCGACTAGCGGGAGTAGAAATACGCAGTATTTT

D gene: TRBD1
clone size: NA
V gene: TRBV3-1/TRBV3-2
J gene: TRBJ2-1
CDR3 protein: CASSQKGTGNEQFF
CDR3 DNA: TGTGCCAGCAGCCAAAAGGGGACAGGAAATGAGCAGTTCTTC

D gene: NA
clone size: once
V gene: TRBV7-2
J gene: TRBJ2-3
CDR3 protein: CASSPTGDTQYF
CDR3 DNA: TGTGCCAGCAGCCCGACTGGAGATACGCAGTATTTT

D gene: TRBD2
clone size: NA
V gene: TRBV5-1
J gene: TRBJ2-2
CDR3 protein: CASSSTRTSGNTGELFF
CDR3 DNA: TGCGCCAGCAGCTCGACTAGGACTAGCGGGAACACCGGGGAGCTGTTTTTT

D gene: TRBD2
clone size: NA
V gene: TRBV18
J gene: TRBJ2-1
CDR3 protein: CASSPLGLAGGSYNEQFF
CDR3 DNA: TGTGCCAGCTCACCATTGGGACTAGCGGGAGGATCCTACAATGAGCAGTTCTTC

D gene: TRBD1
clone size: NA
V gene: TRBV24-1
J gene: TRBJ1-6
CDR3 protein: CATSDSGTGGNSPLHF
CDR3 DNA: TGTGCCACCAGTGATTCTGGGACAGGAGGTAATTCACCCCTCCACTTT

D gene: TRBD1
clone size: NA
V gene: TRBV6-6
J gene: TRBJ2-7
CDR3 protein: CASSYYRGSYEQYF
CDR3 DNA: TGTGCCAGCAGTTACTACAGGGGCTCCTACGAGCAGTACTTC

D gene: TRBD2
clone size: medium-sized
V gene: TRBV25-1
J gene: TRBJ2-3
CDR3 protein: CASSLTSGRVETDTQYF
CDR3 DNA: TGTGCCAGCAGCCTGACTAGCGGGAGGGTGGAGACAGATACGCAGTATTTT

D gene: TRBD1
clone size: few
V gene: TRBV25-1
J gene: TRBJ1-1
CDR3 protein: CASSELKGDSNTEAFF
CDR3 DNA: TGTGCCAGCAGTGAATTAAAGGGGGACAGCAACACTGAAGCTTTCTTT

D gene: NA
clone size: NA
V gene: TRBV7-9
J gene: TRBJ1-4
CDR3 protein: CASSLRLAEEEKLFF
CDR3 DNA: TGTGCCAGCAGCCTTAGACTGGCAGAGGAGGAAAAACTGTTTTTT

D gene: TRBD2
clone size: NA
V gene: TRBV6-2/TRBV6-3
J gene: TRBJ2-7
CDR3 protein: CASSYGSSGSNEQYF
CDR3 DNA: TGTGCCAGCAGTTACGGCTCTAGCGGGAGTAACGAGCAGTACTTC

D gene: TRBD1
clone size: NA
V gene: TRBV5-6
J gene: TRBJ2-7
CDR3 protein: CASSAGTGLDEQYF
CDR3 DNA: TGTGCCAGCAGCGCCGGGACAGGATTGGACGAGCAGTACTTC

D gene: NA
clone size: NA
V gene: TRBV29-1
J gene: TRBJ1-5
CDR3 protein: CSAVTRGTDQPQHF
CDR3 DNA: TGCAGCGCCGTTACGAGGGGGACGGATCAGCCCCAGCATTTT

D gene: NA
clone size: NA
V gene: TRBV18
J gene: TRBJ1-4
CDR3 protein: CASSTGFNEKLFF
CDR3 DNA: TGTGCCAGCTCAACAGGGTTTAATGAAAAACTGTTTTTT

D gene: TRBD1
clone size: NA
V gene: TRBV18
J gene: TRBJ1-3
CDR3 protein: CASSKLQGAYLEGNTIYF
CDR3 DNA: TGTGCCAGCTCGAAATTACAGGGGGCGTACCTCGAGGGAAACACCATATATTTT

D gene: TRBD2
clone size: NA
V gene: TRBV7-8
J gene: TRBJ2-3
CDR3 protein: CASSLGGADTQYF
CDR3 DNA: TGTGCCAGCAGCCTTGGGGGGGCAGATACGCAGTATTTT

D gene: NA
clone size: NA
V gene: TRBV24-1
J gene: TRBJ1-1
CDR3 protein: CATSDLDSTEAFF
CDR3 DNA: TGTGCCACCAGTGACCTAGACAGCACTGAAGCTTTCTTT

D gene: TRBD1
clone size: NA
V gene: TRBV11-2
J gene: TRBJ1-4
CDR3 protein: CASSAGTGPTNEKLFF
CDR3 DNA: TGTGCCAGCAGCGCTGGGACAGGCCCAACTAATGAAAAACTGTTTTTT

D gene: NA
clone size: NA
V gene: TRBV3-1/TRBV3-2
J gene: TRBJ1-2
CDR3 protein: CASSQSDSDYGYTF
CDR3 DNA: TGTGCCAGCAGCCAATCGGACAGTGACTATGGCTACACCTTC

D gene: NA
clone size: NA
V gene: TRBV9
J gene: TRBJ2-2
CDR3 protein: CASSVGTPGGTGELFF
CDR3 DNA: TGTGCCAGCAGCGTAGGGACCCCCGGGGGCACCGGGGAGCTGTTTTTT

D gene: TRBD2
clone size: NA
V gene: TRBV9
J gene: TRBJ2-7
CDR3 protein: CASSVGREASYEQYF
CDR3 DNA: TGTGCCAGCAGCGTAGGGCGGGAGGCCTCCTACGAGCAGTACTTC

D gene: NA
clone size: NA
V gene: TRBV4-3
J gene: TRBJ2-2
CDR3 protein: CASSQDLLVSGELFF
CDR3 DNA: TGCGCCAGCAGCCAAGATCTACTAGTCTCCGGGGAGCTGTTTTTT

D gene: TRBD1
clone size: NA
V gene: TRBV7-2
J gene: TRBJ1-2
CDR3 protein: CASSVDRGGGEGYTF
CDR3 DNA: TGTGCCAGCAGCGTTGACAGGGGCGGAGGTGAAGGCTACACCTTC

D gene: NA
clone size: NA
V gene: TRBV7-8
J gene: TRBJ2-7
CDR3 protein: CASSLATAYEQYF
CDR3 DNA: TGTGCCAGCAGCTTAGCGACAGCCTACGAGCAGTACTTC

D gene: NA
clone size: NA
V gene: TRBV6-5
J gene: TRBJ2-7
CDR3 protein: CASSYSEGGEQYF
CDR3 DNA: TGTGCCAGCAGTTACTCAGAAGGAGGCGAGCAGTACTTC

D gene: TRBD2
clone size: NA
V gene: TRBV18
J gene: TRBJ2-1
CDR3 protein: CASSPTSGSSYNEQFF
CDR3 DNA: TGTGCCAGCTCACCCACTAGCGGGAGTTCCTACAATGAGCAGTTCTTC

D gene: TRBD1
clone size: NA
V gene: TRBV12-3/TRBV12-4
J gene: TRBJ2-2
CDR3 protein: CASRTGSGELFF
CDR3 DNA: TGTGCCAGCAGGACAGGGAGCGGGGAGCTGTTTTTT

D gene: NA
clone size: NA
V gene: TRBV30
J gene: TRBJ2-1
CDR3 protein: CAWSVLRGHNEQFF
CDR3 DNA: TGTGCCTGGAGTGTACTGCGGGGCCACAATGAGCAGTTCTTC

D gene: TRBD1
clone size: NA
V gene: TRBV3-1/TRBV3-2
J gene: TRBJ1-2
CDR3 protein: CASSQDWDRAYGYTF
CDR3 DNA: TGTGCCAGCAGCCAAGACTGGGACAGGGCCTATGGCTACACCTTC

D gene: NA
clone size: NA
V gene: TRBV5-1
J gene: TRBJ2-1
CDR3 protein: CASSPAGSGYNEQFF
CDR3 DNA: TGCGCCAGCAGCCCCGCGGGTAGCGGCTACAATGAGCAGTTCTTC

D gene: TRBD2
clone size: NA
V gene: TRBV9
J gene: TRBJ2-1
CDR3 protein: CASSASSGPYNEQFF
CDR3 DNA: TGTGCCAGCAGCGCTTCTAGCGGACCTTACAATGAGCAGTTCTTC

D gene: TRBD1
clone size: NA
V gene: TRBV29-1
J gene: TRBJ1-3
CDR3 protein: CSASPRGPNTIYF
CDR3 DNA: TGCAGCGCCTCCCCCAGGGGGCCAAACACCATATATTTT

D gene: NA
clone size: NA
V gene: TRBV15
J gene: TRBJ1-4
CDR3 protein: CATRAGGSVEKLFF
CDR3 DNA: TGTGCCACCAGAGCGGGGGGGTCAGTCGAAAAACTGTTTTTT

D gene: TRBD1
clone size: NA
V gene: TRBV7-9
J gene: TRBJ2-1
CDR3 protein: CASSLLPGQGNHEQFF
CDR3 DNA: TGTGCCAGCAGCTTATTACCGGGACAGGGGAACCATGAGCAGTTCTTC

D gene: TRBD1
clone size: NA
V gene: TRBV25-1
J gene: TRBJ1-1
CDR3 protein: CASRGDRGNTEAFF
CDR3 DNA: TGTGCCAGCAGGGGGGACAGGGGGAACACTGAAGCTTTCTTT

D gene: NA
clone size: NA
V gene: TRBV7-6
J gene: TRBJ1-1
CDR3 protein: CASSLQFEAFF
CDR3 DNA: TGTGCCAGCAGCTTACAGTTTGAAGCTTTCTTT

D gene: NA
clone size: NA
V gene: TRBV5-1
J gene: TRBJ2-7
CDR3 protein: CASSLVGHAYEQYF
CDR3 DNA: TGCGCCAGCAGCTTGGTGGGACACGCCTACGAGCAGTACTTC

D gene: TRBD1
clone size: NA
V gene: TRBV3-1/TRBV3-2
J gene: TRBJ2-7
CDR3 protein: CASSQDLQGRLHEQYF
CDR3 DNA: TGTGCCAGCAGCCAAGATTTACAGGGGCGCCTCCACGAGCAGTACTTC

D gene: NA
clone size: NA
V gene: TRBV2
J gene: TRBJ2-2
CDR3 protein: CASSPAGELFF
CDR3 DNA: TGTGCCAGCAGCCCTGCCGGGGAGCTGTTTTTT

D gene: TRBD1
clone size: NA
V gene: TRBV4-3
J gene: TRBJ2-1
CDR3 protein: CASSQGLTGSSYNEQFF
CDR3 DNA: TGCGCCAGCAGCCAAGGACTGACAGGGAGTTCCTACAATGAGCAGTTCTTC

D gene: TRBD1
clone size: NA
V gene: TRBV29-1
J gene: TRBJ2-2
CDR3 protein: CSVEGTGGREAGELFF
CDR3 DNA: TGCAGCGTTGAGGGGACAGGGGGCCGGGAGGCCGGGGAGCTGTTTTTT

D gene: NA
clone size: NA
V gene: TRBV11-3
J gene: TRBJ2-7
CDR3 protein: CASSLAVTYEQYF
CDR3 DNA: TGTGCCAGCAGCTTAGCAGTTACCTACGAGCAGTACTTC

D gene: NA
clone size: NA
V gene: TRBV9
J gene: TRBJ1-3
CDR3 protein: CASSVATTGNTIYF
CDR3 DNA: TGTGCCAGCAGCGTAGCGACAACTGGAAACACCATATATTTT

D gene: TRBD2
clone size: NA
V gene: TRBV4-1
J gene: TRBJ2-2
CDR3 protein: CASTRGLATGELFF
CDR3 DNA: TGCGCCAGCACACGAGGACTAGCAACCGGGGAGCTGTTTTTT

D gene: NA
clone size: NA
V gene: TRBV6-5
J gene: TRBJ1-2
CDR3 protein: CASSYDSQNYGYTF
CDR3 DNA: TGTGCCAGCAGTTATGACAGTCAGAACTATGGCTACACCTTC

D gene: TRBD1
clone size: NA
V gene: TRBV19
J gene: TRBJ2-5
CDR3 protein: CASSKLGTGTALETQYF
CDR3 DNA: TGTGCCAGTAGTAAGTTGGGAACCGGGACAGCCCTAGAGACCCAGTACTTC

D gene: TRBD1
clone size: NA
V gene: TRBV19
J gene: TRBJ1-2
CDR3 protein: CASPDGTALANYGYTF
CDR3 DNA: TGTGCCAGTCCCGACGGGACAGCACTCGCTAACTATGGCTACACCTTC

D gene: NA
clone size: NA
V gene: TRBV29-1
J gene: TRBJ2-5
CDR3 protein: CSGGPQETQYF
CDR3 DNA: TGCAGCGGAGGGCCACAAGAGACCCAGTACTTC

D gene: TRBD1
clone size: NA
V gene: TRBV15
J gene: TRBJ2-6
CDR3 protein: CATSPYRGQSGANVLTF
CDR3 DNA: TGTGCCACCAGCCCCTACAGGGGACAGTCTGGGGCCAACGTCCTGACTTTC

D gene: NA
clone size: once
V gene: TRBV5-5
J gene: TRBJ2-3
CDR3 protein: CASSQGLGETDTQYF
CDR3 DNA: TGTGCCAGCAGCCAGGGACTGGGTGAGACAGATACGCAGTATTTT

D gene: NA
clone size: NA
V gene: TRBV7-3
J gene: TRBJ2-1
CDR3 protein: CASSLRAGPNNEQFF
CDR3 DNA: TGTGCCAGCAGCTTAAGGGCGGGGCCTAACAATGAGCAGTTCTTC

D gene: TRBD1
clone size: few
V gene: TRBV19
J gene: TRBJ1-5
CDR3 protein: CASSKGSGTGVGNQPQHF
CDR3 DNA: TGTGCCAGTAGTAAGGGCAGCGGGACAGGGGTGGGCAATCAGCCCCAGCATTTT

D gene: TRBD1
clone size: NA
V gene: TRBV30
J gene: TRBJ1-1
CDR3 protein: CAWSSPGGTGPEAFF
CDR3 DNA: TGTGCCTGGAGTTCCCCAGGGGGGACAGGGCCTGAAGCTTTCTTT

D gene: NA
clone size: NA
V gene: TRBV5-1
J gene: TRBJ2-2
CDR3 protein: CASSAPTGNTGELFF
CDR3 DNA: TGCGCCAGCAGCGCCCCGACAGGAAACACCGGGGAGCTGTTTTTT